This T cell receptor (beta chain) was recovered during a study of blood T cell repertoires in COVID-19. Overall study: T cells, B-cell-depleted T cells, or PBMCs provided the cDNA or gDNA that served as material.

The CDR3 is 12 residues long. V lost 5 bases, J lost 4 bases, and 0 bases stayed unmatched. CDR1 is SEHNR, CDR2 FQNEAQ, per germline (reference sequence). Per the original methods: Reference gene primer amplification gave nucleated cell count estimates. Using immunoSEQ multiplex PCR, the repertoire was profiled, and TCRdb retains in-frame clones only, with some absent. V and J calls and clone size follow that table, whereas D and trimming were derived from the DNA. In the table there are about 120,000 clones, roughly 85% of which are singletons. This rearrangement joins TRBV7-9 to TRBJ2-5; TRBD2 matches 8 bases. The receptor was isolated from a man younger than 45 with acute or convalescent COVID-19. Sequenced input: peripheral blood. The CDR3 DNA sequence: TGTGCCAGCAGCCGGGAGGGAGAGACCCAGTACTTC. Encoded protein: CASSREGETQYF.